This T cell receptor beta chain stems from a study of blood T cell repertoires in COVID-19. Method: immunoSEQ multiplex PCR; TCRdb's copy keeps in-frame clones and lacks some. The top ten hold less than 2.5% of the sample, which has about 280,000 clones, approximately 88% seen once. The junction had 9 bases not matched to a gene; V was cut back by 8 bases and J by 6 bases. From germline, CDR1 is LGHDT and CDR2 YNNKEL (reference sequence). There are 14 residues in the CDR3. The J gene is TRBJ2-3, the V gene TRBV3-1 (or the pseudogene TRBV3-2), with 9 bases aligning to TRBD2. This sequence was found in a man in his forties or fifties with acute or convalescent COVID-19. The sample taken for sequencing was peripheral blood. The CDR3 loop reads CASALAGDLDTQYF. The CDR3 DNA reads as TGTGCCAGCGCCTTAGCGGGGGACCTGGATACGCAGTATTTT.